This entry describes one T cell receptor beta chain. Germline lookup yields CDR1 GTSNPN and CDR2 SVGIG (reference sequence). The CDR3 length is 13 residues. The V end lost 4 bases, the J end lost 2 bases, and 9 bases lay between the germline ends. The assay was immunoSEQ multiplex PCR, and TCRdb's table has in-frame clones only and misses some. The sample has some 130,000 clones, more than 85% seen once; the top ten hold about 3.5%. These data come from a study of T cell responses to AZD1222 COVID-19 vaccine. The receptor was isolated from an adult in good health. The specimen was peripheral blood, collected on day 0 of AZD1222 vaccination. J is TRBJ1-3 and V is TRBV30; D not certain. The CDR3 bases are TGTGCCTGGATGGCGGCTCCTGGAAACACCATATATTTT. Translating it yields CAWMAAPGNTIYF. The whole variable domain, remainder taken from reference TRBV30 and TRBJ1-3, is SQTIHQWPATLVQPVGSPLSLECTVEGTSNPNLYWYRQAAGRGLQLLFYSVGIGQISSEVPQNLSASRPQDRQFILSSKKLLLSDSGFYLCAWMAAPGNTIYFGEGSWLTVV.